Listed below are T cell receptor beta chains from one sample, sequenced in a study of CD8 T cells in ankylosing spondylitis. TCRdb itself ran the 5' RACE reads through MiXCR, one entry per CDR3 protein. The sample shows some 800,000 distinct CDR3 sequences, about 11% of them seen only once. Sequences were obtained from blood, either unsorted or a sorted T cell fraction (not recorded which). These receptor sequences come from a male donor with ankylosing spondylitis. Both conserved end residues are part of each CDR3. D genes are given only for firm matches. The listing skips clone size in some rows; elsewhere it reads once, few, many or a size class.

cdr3_aa cdr3_nt j_call cdr3_length clone_size v_call d_call
CASSSQPPRNTGELFF TGCGCCAGCAGCTCGCAACCTCCCAGGAACACCGGGGAGCTGTTTTTT TRBJ2-2 16 . TRBV5-1 .
CSANPPGGLDTQYF TGCAGTGCAAACCCCCCAGGGGGTTTGGATACGCAGTATTTT TRBJ2-3 14 . TRBV20-1 TRBD1
CASSLRTTYEQYF TGTGCCAGCAGCTTAAGGACGACCTACGAGCAGTACTTC TRBJ2-7 13 many TRBV7-2 .
CAISESTGEGYGYTF TGTGCCATCAGTGAGTCGACAGGAGAAGGCTATGGCTACACCTTC TRBJ1-2 15 many TRBV10-3 .
CSAREAVGDQPQHF TGCAGTGCTAGAGAGGCAGTGGGAGATCAGCCCCAGCATTTT TRBJ1-5 14 . TRBV20-1 .
CASSSETGLRPEAFF TGTGCCAGCAGCTCGGAAACCGGGCTACGTCCTGAAGCTTTCTTT TRBJ1-1 15 few TRBV7-3 .
CASSPRTSGSEEQFF TGTGCCAGCAGTCCAAGGACTAGCGGGAGTGAAGAGCAGTTCTTC TRBJ2-1 15 many TRBV28 TRBD2
CASSPVPRGNSPLHF TGCGCCAGCAGCCCCGTCCCCAGGGGAAATTCACCCCTCCACTTT TRBJ1-6 15 . TRBV5-1 .
CSAMGAEENEKLFF TGCAGTGCTATGGGGGCGGAGGAAAATGAAAAACTGTTTTTT TRBJ1-4 14 few TRBV20-1 .
CAISESGQFQETQYF TGTGCCATCAGTGAGTCAGGACAATTCCAAGAGACCCAGTACTTC TRBJ2-5 15 many TRBV10-3 .
CASSRQGGGTEAFF TGTGCCAGCAGCCGACAGGGGGGCGGCACTGAAGCTTTCTTT TRBJ1-1 14 . TRBV12-3/TRBV12-4 TRBD1
CATSDPGLAGRGSYNEQFF TGTGCCACCAGTGATCCGGGACTAGCGGGAAGGGGCTCCTACAATGAGCAGTTCTTC TRBJ2-1 19 few TRBV24-1 TRBD2
CASSLETPSGGGYTF TGCGCCAGCAGCTTGGAGACACCTTCCGGAGGTGGCTACACCTTC TRBJ1-2 15 few TRBV5-1 .
CSAPGTVNYEQYF TGCAGTGCCCCTGGGACAGTAAACTACGAGCAGTACTTC TRBJ2-7 13 few TRBV20-1 TRBD1
CSVEKGGSSYEQYF TGCAGCGTCGAAAAAGGGGGCAGCTCCTACGAGCAGTACTTC TRBJ2-7 14 few TRBV29-1 TRBD1
CASSPGTPRIGYTF TGTGCCAGCAGCCCCGGGACCCCCAGGATAGGCTACACCTTC TRBJ1-2 14 few TRBV6-1 .
CSAQTGMNTEAFF TGCAGCGCCCAGACAGGGATGAACACTGAAGCTTTCTTT TRBJ1-1 13 many TRBV20-1 TRBD1
CSAEFRETQYF TGCAGTGCCGAGTTTAGGGAGACCCAGTACTTC TRBJ2-5 11 many TRBV20-1 .
CASSRPGRELHNEQFF TGTGCCAGCAGCCGCCCTGGCCGGGAGCTCCACAATGAGCAGTTCTTC TRBJ2-1 16 . TRBV7-9 .
CSVARSLNTEAFF TGCAGCGTGGCCCGTTCGTTGAACACTGAAGCTTTCTTT TRBJ1-1 13 . TRBV29-1 .
CTAIVGGNTEAFF TGCACTGCTATCGTTGGGGGTAACACTGAAGCTTTCTTT TRBJ1-1 13 . TRBV20-1 .